This TCR beta chain was found in a study of graft-versus-host responses after intestinal transplantation. Study information: After anti-thymocyte globulin induction, recipients took tacrolimus and steroids for approximately three years.

Measured with immunoSEQ multiplex PCR; TCRdb has only the in-frame clones, and not every one. The sample contains under 130,000 clones, approximately 94% of which appear only once. On this clone: Its cognate antigen is unknown.

This CDR3 region has 14 residues. CDR1 and CDR2 from the germline V gene are MNHEY and SMNVEV (reference sequence). V shed 5 bases and J 3 bases; nucleotides not matched to a gene: 3. The sample consisted of unstimulated CD8+ T cells sorted from spleen or lymph node cells, taken before intestinal transplant. The sequence came from a human donor who received an intestinal transplant. J is TRBJ2-1 and V is TRBV27; 8 bases align to TRBD2. Here the CDR3 reads CASSPGGLYNEQFF. DNA of the CDR3: TGTGCCAGCAGTCCGGGGGGGCTCTACAATGAGCAGTTCTTC.